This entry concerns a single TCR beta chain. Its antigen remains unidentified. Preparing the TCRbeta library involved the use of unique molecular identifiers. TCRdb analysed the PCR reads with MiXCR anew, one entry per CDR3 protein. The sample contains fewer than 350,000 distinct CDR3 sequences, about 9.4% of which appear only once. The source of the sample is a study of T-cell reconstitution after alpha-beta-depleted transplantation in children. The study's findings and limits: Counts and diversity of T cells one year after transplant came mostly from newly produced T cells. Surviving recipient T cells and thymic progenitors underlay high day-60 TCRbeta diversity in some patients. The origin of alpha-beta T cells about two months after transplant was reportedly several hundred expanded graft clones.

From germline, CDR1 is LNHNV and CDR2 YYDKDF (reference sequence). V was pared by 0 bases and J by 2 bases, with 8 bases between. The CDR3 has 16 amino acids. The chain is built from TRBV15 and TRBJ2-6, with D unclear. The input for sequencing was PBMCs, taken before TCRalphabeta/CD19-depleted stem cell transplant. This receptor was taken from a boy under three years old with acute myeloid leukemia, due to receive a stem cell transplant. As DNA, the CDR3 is TGTGCCACCAGCAGAGAATTGGCTGCTGGGGCCAACGTCCTGACTTTC. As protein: CATSRELAAGANVLTF.